This T cell receptor (beta chain) was sequenced in a study of blood T cell repertoires in COVID-19. Across the whole study: The United States, Italy and Spain provided the acute and convalescent COVID-19 samples. Sources were T cells, B-cell-depleted T cells, or PBMCs; the material itself was cDNA or gDNA.

Original processing notes: Estimation of nucleated cell counts was performed using reference gene primer amplification. Clones were sequenced by immunoSEQ multiplex PCR, and TCRdb holds only the in-frame ones, with some missing. V, J and clone size derive from that table, while D and trimming were established from the DNA sequence. The profile shows a few hundred thousand clones, approximately 91% of them singletons. This CDR3 contains 13 residues. Looked up from germline, CDR1 is MGHRA and CDR2 is YSYEKL. Germline trimming cut 5 bases from V and 16 bases from J; bases unmatched to any gene: 12. This clone occurred once.

Specimen: peripheral blood. The gene calls are TRBV4-1 and TRBJ2-1; 9 nucleotides align to TRBD2. This receptor was taken from a woman aged 60-70 years with acute or convalescent COVID-19. The CDR3 nucleotides read TGCGCCAGCAGCGCCCCCATAGCGGGAGTGGCTTTCTTC. Translation gives CASSAPIAGVAFF.